These 10 T cell receptor beta chains share one sample of origin, sequenced in a study (dated by TCRdb to about 2015). Library preparation employed 5' RACE. Sequenced on an Illumina MiSeq. TCRdb applied fastp at Q25 and MiXCR to the public reads, then kept only in-frame beta chains. For every CDR3 protein sequence, its rows merge into one entry that carries the most common genes and DNA. For this sample the table gives roughly 52,000 distinct CDR3 sequences, of which approximately 17% were detected only once. The ten top clones hold about 2.1% of the sample. The sequencing sample was made of naive CD4+ T cells sorted from blood. The cell subset or site tag for this specimen amounts to: naive CD4+ T cells, CD4+CD45RA+CD25-. The receptors were gathered from a female donor with breast cancer.

The chain carries TRBV12-3 or TRBV12-4 and TRBJ1-1, with 9 positions matching TRBD1. The V segment lost 6 bases and the J segment 5 bases; nucleotides outside the gene matches: 4. This CDR3 comprises 13 residues. The chain's CDR3 is CASRGQGSTEAFF. The CDR3 bases are TGTGCCAGCAGGGGACAGGGTTCGACTGAAGCTTTCTTT.

This sequence joins TRBV7-8 and TRBJ1-4; no clear D. CDR1 and CDR2 from the germline V gene are SGHVS and FQNEAQ. CDR3 size: 14 residues. V lost 1 base and J 2 bases, leaving 5 bases between the germline ends. The CDR3, as DNA: TGTGCCAGCAGCTTAGGGCGGACTAATGAAAAACTGTTTTTT. This translates into CASSLGRTNEKLFF.

V is TRBV5-1 and J is TRBJ1-3; D is ambiguous. The CDR3 extends over 14 amino acids. V was trimmed by 2 bases and J by 4 bases, leaving 10 bases between them. Germline-derived CDR1 and CDR2 are SGHRS and YFSETQ. The CDR3, as DNA: TGCGCCAGCAGCTTAGAGGCGGAAGGAAACACCATATATTTT. Translated: CASSLEAEGNTIYF.

This clonotype was seen ten or more times. The chain recombines TRBV5-1 with TRBJ1-1, with D possibly matching TRBD1 (6 bases). The ends were cut back, 4 bases at V and 11 bases at J, with 18 bases in the middle. CDR3 length: 13 residues. Germline loops: CDR1 SGHRS, CDR2 YFSETQ. CDR3 in amino acids: CASSEDTGLHAFF. The CDR3 region has the DNA TGCGCCAGCAGCGAAGATACAGGGCTGCATGCTTTCTTT. The variable domain in full, with the rest retrieved from reference TRBV5-1 and TRBJ1-1, is KAGVTQTPRYLIKTRGQQVTLSCSPISGHRSVSWYQQTPGQGLQFLFEYFSETQRNKGNFPGRFSGRQFSNSRSEMNVSTLELGDSALYLCASSEDTGLHAFFGQGTRLTVV.

Ten or more counts support this clonotype. The rearrangement links TRBV12-3 or TRBV12-4 to TRBJ2-7; D might be TRBD2 (6 bases). The CDR3 is 13 amino acids. V was trimmed by 4 bases and J by 7 bases, leaving 14 bases between them. Written as DNA, the CDR3 is TGTGCCAGCAGTTCGGACTATTTCAGGGAGCAGTACTTC. Translated, it gives CASSSDYFREQYF.

V and J are TRBV28 and TRBJ1-2; D unresolved. In germline, CDR1 is MDHEN, CDR2 SYDVKM. This CDR3 comprises 12 residues. Trimming pared 4 bases from V and 5 bases from J, leaving 8 bases between. CDR3 in amino acids: CASSSLEYGYTF. The CDR3 DNA reads as TGTGCCAGCAGTTCCCTGGAGTATGGCTACACCTTC.

This clonotype was counted many times. The chain couples TRBV6-2 or TRBV6-3 to TRBJ2-7, with 7 bases aligning to TRBD1. V lost 11 bases and J lost 7; bases outside the gene matches: 11. Per the germline V gene, CDR1 is MNHEY and CDR2 is SVGEGT. The CDR3 covers 12 residues. The CDR3 DNA follows: TGTGCCGCCGGTGGACAGGCTAATGAGCAGTACTTC. Its protein product is CAAGGQANEQYF.

The CDR3 reads CASSHYNFGMRDSPLHF. DNA for the CDR3: TGCGCCAGCAGCCATTACAATTTCGGGATGAGGGATTCACCCCTCCACTTT. The chain couples TRBV4-1 to TRBJ1-6; D unclear. Looked up from germline, CDR1 is MGHRA and CDR2 is YSYEKL. V was pared by 3 bases and J by 8 bases, with 20 bases between. The CDR3 has 17 residues.

This clonotype has more than one count but fewer than ten. V is TRBV10-3 and J is TRBJ1-2; D gene ambiguous. The germline gives CDR1 ENHRY, CDR2 SYGVKD. V lost 6 bases and J lost 8, with 13 bases in between. The CDR3 has 12 residues. CDR3 sequence (DNA): TGTGCCATCAGGACGGTCTCTGAGGGCTACACCTTC. This translates into CAIRTVSEGYTF.

This clonotype was detected many times. The CDR3 coding sequence is TGTGCCAGCGGCAACAACAGGGGGGAGACCCAGTACTTC. It translates to CASGNNRGETQYF. V usage is TRBV12-3 or TRBV12-4 and J usage is TRBJ2-5; TRBD1 matches at 8 bases. This CDR3 has 13 amino acids. Trimming cost V 8 bases and J 5 bases; bases outside gene matches: 7.